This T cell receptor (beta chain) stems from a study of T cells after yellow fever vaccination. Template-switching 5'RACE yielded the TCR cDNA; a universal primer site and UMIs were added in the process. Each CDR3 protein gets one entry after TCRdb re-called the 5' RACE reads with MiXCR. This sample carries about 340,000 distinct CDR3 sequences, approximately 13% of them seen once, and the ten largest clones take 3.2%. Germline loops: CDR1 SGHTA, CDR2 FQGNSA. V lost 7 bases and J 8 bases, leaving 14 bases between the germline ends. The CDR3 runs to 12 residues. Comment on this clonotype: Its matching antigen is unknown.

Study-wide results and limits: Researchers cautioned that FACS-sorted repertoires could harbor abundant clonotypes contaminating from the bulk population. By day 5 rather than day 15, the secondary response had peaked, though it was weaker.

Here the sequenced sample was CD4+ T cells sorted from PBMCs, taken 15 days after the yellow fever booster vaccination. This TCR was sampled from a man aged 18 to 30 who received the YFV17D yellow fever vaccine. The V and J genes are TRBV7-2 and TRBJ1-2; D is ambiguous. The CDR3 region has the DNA TGTGCCAGCACCTTGAGCTTCTCCGGCTACACCTTC. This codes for CASTLSFSGYTF. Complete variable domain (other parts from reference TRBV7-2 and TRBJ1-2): GAGVSQSPSNKVTEKGKDVELRCDPISGHTALYWYRQSLGQGLEFLIYFQGNSAPDKSGLPSDRFSAERTGGSVSTLTIQRTQQEDSAVYLCASTLSFSGYTFGSGTRLTVV.